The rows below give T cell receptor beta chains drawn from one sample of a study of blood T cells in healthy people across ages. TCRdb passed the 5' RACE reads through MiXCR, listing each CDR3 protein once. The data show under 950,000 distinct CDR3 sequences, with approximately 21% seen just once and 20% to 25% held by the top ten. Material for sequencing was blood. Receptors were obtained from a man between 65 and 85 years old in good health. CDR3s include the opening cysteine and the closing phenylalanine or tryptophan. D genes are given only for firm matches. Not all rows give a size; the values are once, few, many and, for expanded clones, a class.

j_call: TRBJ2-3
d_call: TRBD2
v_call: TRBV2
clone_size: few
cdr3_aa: CASSPPGLAVRTDTQYF
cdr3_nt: TGTGCCAGCAGTCCTCCGGGACTAGCGGTCCGCACAGATACGCAGTATTTT

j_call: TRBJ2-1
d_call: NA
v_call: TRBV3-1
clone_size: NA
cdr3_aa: CASSPSGLNNEQFF
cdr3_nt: TGTGCCAGCAGCCCGAGCGGGCTGAACAATGAGCAGTTCTTC

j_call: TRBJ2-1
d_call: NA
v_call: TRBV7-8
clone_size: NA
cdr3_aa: CASSQGNTPLFF
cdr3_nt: TGTGCCAGCAGCCAGGGTAATACTCCCCTGTTCTTC

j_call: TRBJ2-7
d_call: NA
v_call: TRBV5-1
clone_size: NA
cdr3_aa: CASSQPGNYEQYF
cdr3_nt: TGCGCCAGCAGCCAACCGGGAAATTACGAGCAGTACTTC

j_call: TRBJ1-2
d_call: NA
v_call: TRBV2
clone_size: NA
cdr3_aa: CASSENQGGGYTF
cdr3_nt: TGTGCCAGCAGTGAAAACCAGGGAGGTGGCTACACCTTC

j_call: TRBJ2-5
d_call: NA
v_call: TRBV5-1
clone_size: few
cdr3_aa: CASSVGTYQETQYF
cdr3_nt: TGCGCCAGCAGCGTGGGGACATATCAAGAGACCCAGTACTTC

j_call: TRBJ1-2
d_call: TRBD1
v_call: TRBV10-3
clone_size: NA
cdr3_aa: CAISAGQDPINYGYTF
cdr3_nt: TGTGCCATCAGTGCTGGACAGGATCCTATTAACTATGGCTACACCTTC

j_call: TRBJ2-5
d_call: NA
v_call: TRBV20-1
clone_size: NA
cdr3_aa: CSARDPGTPGQETQYF
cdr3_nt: TGCAGTGCTAGAGATCCCGGGACCCCTGGTCAAGAGACCCAGTACTTC

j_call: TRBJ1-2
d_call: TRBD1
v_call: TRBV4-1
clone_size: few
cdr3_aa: CASSQGGQGAKSYGYTF
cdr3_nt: TGCGCCAGCAGCCAAGGCGGACAGGGGGCTAAAAGTTATGGCTACACCTTC

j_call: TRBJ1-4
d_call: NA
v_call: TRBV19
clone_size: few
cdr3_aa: CASSMAPWGTNEKLFF
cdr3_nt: TGTGCCAGTAGTATGGCCCCCTGGGGGACTAATGAAAAACTGTTTTTT

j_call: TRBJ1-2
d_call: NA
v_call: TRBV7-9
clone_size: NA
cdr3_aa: CASSFSSSDYGYTF
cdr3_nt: TGTGCCAGCAGCTTTTCATCGTCCGACTATGGCTACACCTTC

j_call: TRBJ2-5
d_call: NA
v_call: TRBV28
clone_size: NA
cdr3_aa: CASSLIRASKETQYF
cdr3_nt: TGTGCCAGCAGTTTAATAAGGGCTTCCAAAGAGACCCAGTACTTC

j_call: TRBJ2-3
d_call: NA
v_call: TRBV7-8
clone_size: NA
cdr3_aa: CASSSPRGQIITDTQYF
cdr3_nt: TGTGCCAGCAGTTCTCCGAGAGGGCAGATTATCACCGATACGCAGTATTTT

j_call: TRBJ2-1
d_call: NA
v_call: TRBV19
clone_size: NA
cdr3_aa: CASSMGYRVVDEQFF
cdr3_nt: TGTGCCAGTAGTATGGGGTACAGGGTTGTCGATGAGCAGTTCTTC

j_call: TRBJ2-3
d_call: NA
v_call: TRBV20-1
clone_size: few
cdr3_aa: CSARVDGTDTQYF
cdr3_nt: TGCAGTGCTAGAGTGGACGGCACAGATACGCAGTATTTT

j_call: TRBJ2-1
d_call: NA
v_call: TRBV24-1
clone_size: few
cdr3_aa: CATSDLGPLNEQFF
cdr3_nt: TGTGCCACCAGTGACTTGGGCCCTCTGAATGAGCAGTTCTTC

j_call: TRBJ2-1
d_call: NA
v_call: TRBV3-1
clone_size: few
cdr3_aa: CASSQDLAAYNEQFF
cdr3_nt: TGTGCCAGCAGCCAAGATCTGGCGGCCTACAATGAGCAGTTCTTC

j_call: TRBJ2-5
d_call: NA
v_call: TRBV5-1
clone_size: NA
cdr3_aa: CASSSYRVSQETQYF
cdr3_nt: TGCGCCAGCAGCTCGTACAGGGTTAGCCAAGAGACCCAGTACTTC

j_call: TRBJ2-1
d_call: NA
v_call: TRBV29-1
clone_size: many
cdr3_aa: CSGEETLNEQFF
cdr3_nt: TGCAGCGGCGAAGAGACTTTAAATGAGCAGTTCTTC

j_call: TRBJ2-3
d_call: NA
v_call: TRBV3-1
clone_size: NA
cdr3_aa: CASSQRPTGDTQYF
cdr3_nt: TGTGCCAGCAGCCAACGCCCCACCGGGGATACGCAGTATTTT

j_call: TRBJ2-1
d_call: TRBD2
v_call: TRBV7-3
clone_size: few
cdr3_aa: CASGFTGGNNEQFF
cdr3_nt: TGTGCCAGCGGCTTCACGGGGGGAAACAATGAGCAGTTCTTC

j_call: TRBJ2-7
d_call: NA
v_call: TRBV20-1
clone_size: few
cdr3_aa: CSARDHTRTSYEQYF
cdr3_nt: TGCAGTGCTAGAGATCATACAAGGACCTCCTACGAGCAGTACTTC

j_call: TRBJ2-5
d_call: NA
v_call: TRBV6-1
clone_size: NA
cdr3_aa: CASSEVGAQETQYF
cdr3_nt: TGTGCCAGCAGTGAGGTGGGGGCACAAGAGACCCAGTACTTC

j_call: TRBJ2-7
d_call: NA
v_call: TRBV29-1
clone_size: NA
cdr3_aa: CSVGRRREGDEQYF
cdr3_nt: TGCAGCGTTGGTAGGCGGCGGGAAGGAGACGAGCAGTACTTC

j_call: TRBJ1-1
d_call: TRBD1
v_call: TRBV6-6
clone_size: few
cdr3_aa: CASSPRQGIGTEAFF
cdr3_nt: TGTGCCAGCAGTCCCCGACAGGGGATAGGGACTGAAGCTTTCTTT

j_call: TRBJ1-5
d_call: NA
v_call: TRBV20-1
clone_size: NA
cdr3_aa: CSANQRQNQPQHF
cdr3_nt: TGCAGTGCTAACCAAAGACAGAATCAGCCCCAGCATTTT

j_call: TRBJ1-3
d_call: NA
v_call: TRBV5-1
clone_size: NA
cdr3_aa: CVSSLGSGNTIYF
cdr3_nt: TGCGTCAGCAGCTTGGGCTCTGGAAACACCATATATTTT